These 2 T cell receptor beta chains were all obtained from the same sample, sequenced in a study of CD8+ T cells in alopecia areata. After isolation, RNA underwent reverse transcription to generate cDNA as the sequencing template. Sequenced by immunoSEQ multiplex PCR; TCRdb stores in-frame clones only, minus some. Among around 250,000 clones listed, about two thirds were seen once. Sequences were derived from CD4+ T cells sorted from blood, sampled at week 0. The receptors here all came from a human donor with alopecia areata.

V usage is TRBV7-2 and J usage is TRBJ2-2; 7 bases align to TRBD2. There are 15 residues in the CDR3. V was pared by 7 bases and J by 3 bases, with 8 bases of the junction left unmatched. Germline V gene sequence: CDR1 SGHTA, CDR2 FQGNSA. CDR3 region: CASKPETSYTGELFF. The CDR3 DNA reads as TGTGCCAGCAAGCCCGAGACTAGCTACACCGGGGAGCTGTTTTTT.

This clone was observed once. V and J are TRBV11-2 and TRBJ2-3, with D unclear. Germline V lookup: CDR1 SGHAT, CDR2 FQNNGV. The CDR3 extends over 14 amino acids. V gave up 3 bases and J gave up 2 bases, with 9 bases separating them. Written as DNA, the CDR3 is TGTGCCAGCAGCTTGGGCACCTACACAGATACGCAGTATTTT. This encodes CASSLGTYTDTQYF.